A single sample is the source of the 22 T cell receptor beta chains below, sequenced in a study of shared clonotypes between healthy human individuals. Clones were read by immunoSEQ multiplex PCR, and TCRdb kept only the in-frame ones, dropping some. The table has 1,500,000 or so clones, around 97% seen once. Sequenced: naive CD4+ T cells sorted from blood. Specified subset: CD45RA+ positively selected. The receptor source for this set is a young man in good health.

The V and J genes are TRBV11-2 and TRBJ2-1; D is unclear. V lost 0 bases, J lost 9 bases, and 3 bases lay in between. Germline V lookup: CDR1 SGHAT, CDR2 FQNNGV. This CDR3 has 11 residues. The CDR3 is CASSLEGEQFF. CDR3 coding DNA: TGTGCCAGCAGCTTAGAAGGTGAGCAGTTCTTC.

This chain joins TRBV18 and TRBJ2-3; D call uncertain. Germline V CDR1 and CDR2: KGHSH, LQKENI. The CDR3 totals 12 residues. Trimming shortened V by 0 bases and J by 9 bases, and 7 bases separated the two germline ends. CDR3 amino acids: CASSPPALTQYF. CDR3 in DNA: TGTGCCAGCTCACCACCGGCACTAACGCAGTATTTT.

CDR3 protein: CATSRFPTGSQRNEQFF. In nucleotides, the CDR3 is TGTGCCACCAGCAGATTCCCTACAGGGTCTCAGCGCAATGAGCAGTTCTTC. This chain joins TRBV15 and TRBJ2-1; TRBD1 is a possible D gene (6 bases). Trimming took off 2 bases at V and 6 bases at J, with 20 bases between the two ends. Germline V gene lookup returns CDR1 LNHNV and CDR2 YYDKDF (reference sequence). The CDR3 extends over 17 amino acids.

The chain employs TRBV5-4 and TRBJ2-7; TRBD2 is a possible D gene (5 bases). Germline V CDR1 and CDR2: SGHNT, YYREEE (reference sequence). The length of the CDR3 is 14 residues. V lost 1 base to trimming and J lost 3 bases, with 11 bases between them. CDR3 sequence (DNA): TGTGCCAGCAGCTTGACAACGGGATTCTACGAGCAGTACTTC. Protein sequence: CASSLTTGFYEQYF.

The CDR3 DNA reads TGCGCCAGCATGTCGCGCCCCACAGATACGCAGTATTTT. It is translated as CASMSRPTDTQYF. The rearrangement links TRBV5-1 to TRBJ2-3; D is unresolved. This CDR3 region has 13 residues. Looked up from germline, CDR1 is SGHRS and CDR2 is YFSETQ. V dropped 6 bases and J dropped 2 bases, with 10 bases sitting between them.

The gene calls are TRBV5-4 and TRBJ2-3, with 10 bases aligning to TRBD1. Germline lookup yields CDR1 SGHNT and CDR2 YYREEE (reference sequence). The length of the CDR3 is 17 residues. V lost 4 bases and J lost 5; bases outside the gene matches: 13. Here the CDR3 DNA reads TGTGCCAGCAGCCCCACTCGCCGGGACAGGGGAAGAGATACGCAGTATTTT. This encodes CASSPTRRDRGRDTQYF.

This clone was picked up one time. The genes are TRBV6-5 and TRBJ2-2; D gene ambiguous. This CDR3 contains 12 residues. V was cut by 4 bases and J by 7 bases, with 7 bases left in between. The germline V gene has CDR1 MNHEY and CDR2 SVGAGI. The CDR3 region has the DNA TGTGCCAGCAGTTCTAACGGCGGGGAGCTGTTTTTT. This sequence encodes CASSSNGGELFF.

V and J are TRBV5-4 and TRBJ1-1; D is unclear. The CDR3 runs 17 residues. Trimming took 4 bases from V and 0 from J, leaving 19 bases between them. Germline V gives CDR1 SGHNT, CDR2 YYREEE (reference sequence). The CDR3 bases are TGTGCCAGCAGCCCGGACGGGAAGAGAGTCATGAACACTGAAGCTTTCTTT. Its protein product is CASSPDGKRVMNTEAFF.

This clone was recorded only once. This same CDR3 is encoded by further DNA sequences in the sample. V gene TRBV29-1 combines with J gene TRBJ2-5, with D possibly matching TRBD2 (7 bases). Germline V lookup: CDR1 SQVTM, CDR2 ANQGSEA. V gave up 6 bases and J gave up 3 bases, with 11 bases separating them. CDR3 length: 12 residues. CDR3 nucleotides: TGCAGCGTCGGAGGGGGGGAAGAGACCCAGTACTTC. This translates into CSVGGGEETQYF.

This chain joins TRBV20-1 and TRBJ2-7; a possible D gene is TRBD1 (6 bases). The CDR3 is made up of 10 amino acids. Trimming stripped 5 bases from V and 5 bases from J, with 7 bases between. CDR1 and CDR2 (germline): DFQATT, SNEGSKA (reference sequence). The CDR3 here is CSAYRDEQYF. In nucleotides, the CDR3 is TGCAGTGCTTACAGGGACGAGCAGTACTTC.

J is TRBJ1-3 and V is TRBV5-1; 7 bases match TRBD1. CDR3 length equals 15 residues. Per the germline V gene, CDR1 is SGHRS and CDR2 is YFSETQ. With 4 bases clipped from V and 0 bases from J, the junction kept 4 bases outside the gene matches. The chain's CDR3 is CASSRGTVSGNTIYF. CDR3 sequence (DNA): TGCGCCAGCAGCAGAGGGACAGTCTCTGGAAACACCATATATTTT.

This rearrangement joins TRBV13 to TRBJ1-1; 7 bases are a match to TRBD1. This CDR3 contains 14 residues. The germline V gene has CDR1 PRHDT and CDR2 FYEKMQ (reference sequence). The V and J ends lost 4 bases and 4 bases, in that order; junction bases with no gene match: 6. CDR3 DNA sequence: TGTGCCAGCAGCTCGGGGACAGTCGTCACTGAAGCTTTCTTT. As protein: CASSSGTVVTEAFF.

The CDR3 DNA is TGTGCCAGCATTAGGGGGCGCACTGAAGCTTTCTTT. Translation gives CASIRGRTEAFF. V and J are TRBV6-1 and TRBJ1-1; the match to TRBD1 covers 7 bases. After removal of 7 bases from V and 4 bases from J, the junction contained 3 bases not matched to a gene. The CDR3 runs 12 residues. CDR1 is MNHNS and CDR2 is SASEGT in the germline V gene.

The chain combines TRBV5-4 with TRBJ2-5, with 10 bases that match TRBD2. V gave up 4 bases and J gave up 5 bases; unmatched junction bases: 8. Germline CDR1 and CDR2: SGHNT and YYREEE (reference sequence). There are 15 residues in the CDR3. The CDR3 loop is CASSPPSGSGETQYF. The CDR3 coding sequence is TGTGCCAGCAGCCCCCCTAGCGGGAGTGGGGAGACCCAGTACTTC.

This chain uses TRBV20-1 with TRBJ2-5; D gene unclear. The germline gives CDR1 DFQATT, CDR2 SNEGSKA (reference sequence). Trimming removed 3 bases from V and 5 bases from J, with 7 bases in between. CDR3 length equals 11 residues. In DNA form, the CDR3 reads TGCAGTGCTAGGCGAAAGGAGACCCAGTACTTC. Translation: CSARRKETQYF.

Regarding this clone: One end of the junction does not line up with germline, which may come from a read error. The chain recombines TRBV28 with TRBJ2-5; D unresolved. Germline values: CDR1 MDHEN, CDR2 SYDVKM. The CDR3 has 14 amino acids. The CDR3 loop is CASRPFWGTEAQYF. The DNA for the CDR3 is TGTGCCAGCAGACCCTTCTGGGGAACAGAGGCCCAGTACTTC.

The chain uses TRBV27 and TRBJ2-3; perhaps TRBD2 as D (5 bases). CDR1 is MNHEY and CDR2 is SMNVEV in the germline V gene (reference sequence). V lost 5 bases and J 2 bases, leaving 14 bases between the germline ends. The CDR3 has 15 amino acids. The CDR3 coding sequence is TGTGCCAGCAGTGCAGGACTCTTCTCCACAGATACGCAGTATTTT. As protein: CASSAGLFSTDTQYF.

The rearrangement uses TRBV2 and TRBJ1-4; D possibly corresponds to TRBD1 (5 bases). Trimming took off 4 bases at V and 15 bases at J, with 18 bases between the two ends. The CDR3 spans 13 residues. Looked up from germline, CDR1 is SNHLY and CDR2 is FYNNEI. For the CDR3, the DNA is TGTGCCAGCAGTGTCCCCGGGGCAGGGAGGGTGTTTTTT. Translating gives CASSVPGAGRVFF. Drawing the rest from reference TRBV2 and TRBJ1-4, the complete variable domain is EPEVTQTPSHQVTQMGQEVILRCVPISNHLYFYWYRQILGQKVEFLVSFYNNEISEKSEIFDDQFSVERPDGSNFTLKIRSTKLEDSAMYFCASSVPGAGRVFFGSGTQLSVL.

This clone occurred a few times. Additional DNA sequences in this sample encode the identical CDR3. This sequence joins TRBV5-1 and TRBJ2-7, with 7 positions matching TRBD1. Germline lookup yields CDR1 SGHRS and CDR2 YFSETQ. The CDR3 is made up of 14 amino acids. The V segment lost 0 bases and the J segment 3 bases; nucleotides outside the gene matches: 3. The CDR3 loop reads CASSLGQGIYEQYF. In DNA, the CDR3 is TGCGCCAGCAGCTTGGGACAGGGAATCTACGAGCAGTACTTC.

The genes are TRBV6-1 and TRBJ1-2; D call uncertain. Deletions cut 6 bases from V and 0 bases from J, with 8 bases between. The CDR3 contains 13 residues. The germline V gene has CDR1 MNHNS and CDR2 SASEGT. The DNA for the CDR3 is TGTGCCAGCAGCTCCAGTACTAACTATGGCTACACCTTC. Translating it yields CASSSSTNYGYTF.

This clone appeared once. This chain joins TRBV15 and TRBJ2-1; no clear D gene. The V gene's germline CDR1 is LNHNV and CDR2 YYDKDF (reference sequence). V lost 1 base to trimming and J lost 2 bases, with 3 bases between them. CDR3 length equals 13 residues. The CDR3 DNA follows: TGTGCCACCAGCAGAGCTGCCTACAATGAGCAGTTCTTC. This translates into CATSRAAYNEQFF. Drawing the rest from reference TRBV15 and TRBJ2-1, the complete variable domain is DAMVIQNPRYQVTQFGKPVTLSCSQTLNHNVMYWYQQKSSQAPKLLFHYYDKDFNNEADTPDNFQSRRPNTSFCFLDIRSPGLGDTAMYLCATSRAAYNEQFFGPGTRLTVL.

The chain recombines TRBV5-1 with TRBJ2-7, with 10 bases lining up with TRBD2. The CDR3 length is 17 residues. V lost 0 bases to trimming and J lost 0 bases; unmatched junction nucleotides: 6. The germline CDR1 and CDR2 sequences are SGHRS and YFSETQ. In DNA form, the CDR3 reads TGCGCCAGCAGCTTGGGGCTAGCGGGAGTCCCCTCCTACGAGCAGTACTTC. As protein: CASSLGLAGVPSYEQYF.